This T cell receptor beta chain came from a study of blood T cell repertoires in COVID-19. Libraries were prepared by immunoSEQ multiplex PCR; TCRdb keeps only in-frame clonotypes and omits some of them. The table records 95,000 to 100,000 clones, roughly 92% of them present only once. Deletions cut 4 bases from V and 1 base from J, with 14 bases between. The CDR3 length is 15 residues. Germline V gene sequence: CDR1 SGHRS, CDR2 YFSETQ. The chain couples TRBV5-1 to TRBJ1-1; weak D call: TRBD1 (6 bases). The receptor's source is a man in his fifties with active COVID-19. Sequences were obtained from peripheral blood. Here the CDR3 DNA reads TGCGCCAGCAGCCCTCGAGAAGGGGGGAACACTGAAGCTTTCTTT. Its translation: CASSPREGGNTEAFF. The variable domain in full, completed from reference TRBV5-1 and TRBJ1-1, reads KAGVTQTPRYLIKTRGQQVTLSCSPISGHRSVSWYQQTPGQGLQFLFEYFSETQRNKGNFPGRFSGRQFSNSRSEMNVSTLELGDSALYLCASSPREGGNTEAFFGQGTRLTVV.